These 16 T cell receptor beta chains share one sample of origin, sequenced in a study of neurological immune-mediated disorders. Via MiXCR, TCRdb re-called the 5' RACE reads, giving one row per CDR3 protein. The sample yields 19,000 or so distinct CDR3 sequences, 13% to 15% seen once. Sample: CD4+ T cells from blood. These receptors originate from a woman in her sixties or seventies with HTLV-1-associated myelopathy (HAM/TSP).

In this sample, this clonotype turned up many times. This chain links TRBV4-3 with TRBJ1-3; no firm D call. CDR1 and CDR2 (germline): LGHNA, YSLEER. The CDR3 is made up of 16 amino acids. V gave up 0 bases and J gave up 0 bases, with 9 bases separating them. The CDR3 DNA is TGCGCCAGCAGCCAAGAGACGGGCTACTCTGGAAACACCATATATTTT. Residues: CASSQETGYSGNTIYF.

Relative to its sample, this clonotype is medium-sized. V is TRBV5-1 and J is TRBJ1-4; 7 positions match TRBD1. V was pared by 0 bases and J by 0 bases, with 2 bases of the junction left unmatched. CDR3 size: 16 residues. CDR1 is SGHRS and CDR2 is YFSETQ in the germline V gene. CDR3 DNA sequence: TGCGCCAGCAGCTTGGTAGGGACAGCAACTAATGAAAAACTGTTTTTT. Translation gives CASSLVGTATNEKLFF.

This clonotype was detected ten times or more. The chain employs TRBV10-3 and TRBJ2-7; a possible D gene is TRBD1 (5 bases). The CDR3 totals 15 residues. Germline V gene lookup returns CDR1 ENHRY and CDR2 SYGVKD. The V end was cut by 4 bases, the J end by 0 bases, with 13 bases between. The CDR3 DNA is TGTGCCATCAGTGCACAGGAATTAAGCTCCTACGAGCAGTACTTC. This sequence encodes CAISAQELSSYEQYF.

The sample holds a few counts of this clonotype. J is TRBJ1-2 and V is TRBV4-2; TRBD1 matches at 7 bases. Germline CDR1 reads LGHNA; CDR2 reads YNFKEQ. This CDR3 region has 15 residues. V was pared by 0 bases and J by 0 bases, with 1 base of the junction left unmatched. The CDR3 DNA reads as TGTGCCAGCAGCCAAGATCAGGGGGCTAACTATGGCTACACCTTC. Residues: CASSQDQGANYGYTF.

The sample holds many counts of this clonotype. The chain combines TRBV3-1 with TRBJ2-7, with TRBD1 matching over 10 bases. Germline assignment: CDR1 LGHDT and CDR2 YNNKEL (reference sequence). The CDR3 length is 15 residues. V was clipped by 4 bases and J by 1 base; unmatched bases: 4. CDR3 sequence: CASSPWTGGSYEQYF. Here the CDR3 DNA reads TGTGCCAGCAGCCCCTGGACAGGGGGTTCCTACGAGCAGTACTTC.

This clonotype was counted ten times or more. This chain connects TRBV20-1 to TRBJ1-1; TRBD1 might be the D (6 bases). CDR1 is DFQATT, CDR2 SNEGSKA, per germline (reference sequence). This CDR3 is 12 amino acids long. V lost 4 bases, J lost 7 bases, and 13 bases lay in between. CDR3 protein: CSATSPGHEAFF. The DNA of the CDR3 is TGCAGTGCTACCTCCCCGGGACATGAAGCTTTCTTT.

V is TRBV20-1 and J is TRBJ2-1; no clear D. The CDR3 contains 13 residues. Trimming shortened V by 6 bases and J by 3 bases, and 12 bases separated the two germline ends. Germline values: CDR1 DFQATT, CDR2 SNEGSKA (reference sequence). DNA for the CDR3: TGCAGTGCCCCGGTTGCATTCTACAATGAGCAGTTCTTC. Protein sequence: CSAPVAFYNEQFF.

This clonotype was picked up many times. The V gene is TRBV24-1, the J gene TRBJ2-1; D gene ambiguous. The CDR3 loop spans 11 amino acids. Deletions cut 8 bases from V and 8 bases from J, with 9 bases between. Germline V lookup: CDR1 KGHDR, CDR2 SFDVKD. CDR3 region: CATTDGDEQFF. In DNA, the CDR3 is TGTGCCACCACAGATGGGGATGAGCAGTTCTTC.

This clonotype came up many times. The V gene is TRBV14, the J gene TRBJ1-3; D is unclear. V was pared by 4 bases and J by 0 bases, with 7 bases between. CDR1 SGHDN and CDR2 FVKESK come from the germline V gene. The CDR3 length is 14 residues. CDR3 bases: TGTGCCAGCAGCCCGACCTACTCTGGAAACACCATATATTTT. This gives the protein CASSPTYSGNTIYF.

The gene calls are TRBV5-1 and TRBJ2-1, with 10 bases lining up with TRBD2. The CDR3 is 15 residues long. CDR1 is SGHRS and CDR2 is YFSETQ in the germline V gene. The trim removed 3 bases at V and 3 bases at J, leaving 3 bases unmatched. CDR3 protein: CASSSSGGGYNEQFF. CDR3 DNA: TGCGCCAGCAGCTCCAGCGGGGGGGGCTACAATGAGCAGTTCTTC. The full variable domain, completed using reference TRBV5-1 and TRBJ2-1, is KAGVTQTPRYLIKTRGQQVTLSCSPISGHRSVSWYQQTPGQGLQFLFEYFSETQRNKGNFPGRFSGRQFSNSRSEMNVSTLELGDSALYLCASSSSGGGYNEQFFGPGTRLTVL.

This clonotype was detected ten times or more. This sequence joins TRBV24-1 and TRBJ2-5, with unresolved D. The CDR3 spans 12 residues. Trimming stripped 4 bases from V and 5 bases from J, with 7 bases between. Germline V lookup: CDR1 KGHDR, CDR2 SFDVKD. The CDR3 reads CATSDPDETQYF. The CDR3 nucleotides are TGTGCCACCAGTGACCCCGATGAGACCCAGTACTTC.

This clonotype was observed many times. The V and J genes are TRBV20-1 and TRBJ2-3; no clear D. This CDR3 has 14 amino acids. Germline loops: CDR1 DFQATT, CDR2 SNEGSKA (reference sequence). Between the trimmed V and J ends, which lost 5 bases and 7 bases, there was a span of 19 bases. In DNA form, the CDR3 reads TGCAGTGCTCCCCCAGCCACGACCTCCAATACGCAGTATTTT. Protein: CSAPPATTSNTQYF.

This clonotype was counted many times. The V and J genes are TRBV5-1 and TRBJ2-7; 8 nucleotides align to TRBD2. There are 15 residues in the CDR3. Trimming cost V 5 bases and J 4 bases; bases outside gene matches: 11. Germline lookup yields CDR1 SGHRS and CDR2 YFSETQ. The DNA for the CDR3 is TGCGCCAGCAGTACCGGAGTAGCGGGGACATACGAGCAGTACTTC. Translation gives CASSTGVAGTYEQYF.

This clonotype was observed many times. The V and J genes are TRBV7-2 and TRBJ2-1; 9 nucleotides line up with TRBD2. CDR1 and CDR2 (germline): SGHTA, FQGNSA. The CDR3 totals 16 residues. Trimming took 1 base from V and 4 from J; bases not matched to a gene: 5. The CDR3 DNA reads as TGTGCCAGCAGCTTAGTAGGGACTAGCATATACAATGAGCAGTTCTTC. Translated: CASSLVGTSIYNEQFF.

This clonotype has a count of ten or more. V is TRBV5-6 and J is TRBJ2-3, with 9 bases aligning to TRBD2. With 7 bases clipped from V and 2 bases from J, the junction kept 8 bases outside the gene matches. There are 15 residues in the CDR3. CDR1 SGHDT and CDR2 YYEEEE come from the germline V gene. The CDR3 nucleotides are TGTGCCAGCCTGTCGCGGGGGGGATTCACAGATACGCAGTATTTT. This sequence encodes CASLSRGGFTDTQYF.

V is TRBV20-1 and J is TRBJ2-7, with 12 bases aligning to TRBD2. The CDR3 totals 13 residues. CDR1 and CDR2 from the germline V gene are DFQATT and SNEGSKA (reference sequence). The trim removed 6 bases at V and 3 bases at J, leaving 3 bases unmatched. The CDR3 sequence is CSAPLAGGYEQYF. DNA for the CDR3: TGCAGTGCCCCACTAGCGGGGGGCTACGAGCAGTACTTC.